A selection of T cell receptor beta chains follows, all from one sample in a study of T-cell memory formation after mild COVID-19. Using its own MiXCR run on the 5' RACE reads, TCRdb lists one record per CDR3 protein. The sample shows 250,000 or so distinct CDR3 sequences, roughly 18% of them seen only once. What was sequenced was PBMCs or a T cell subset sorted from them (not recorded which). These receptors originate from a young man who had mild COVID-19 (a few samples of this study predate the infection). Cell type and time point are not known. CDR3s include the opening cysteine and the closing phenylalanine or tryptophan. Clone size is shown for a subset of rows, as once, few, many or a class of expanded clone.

CDR3 protein: CASSPRQGGNEKLFF
clone size: few
J gene: TRBJ1-4
V gene: TRBV7-2

CDR3 protein: CATSRGGQWVNYGYTF
clone size: .
J gene: TRBJ1-2
V gene: TRBV15

CDR3 protein: CASSRALAGAYEQYF
clone size: .
J gene: TRBJ2-7
V gene: TRBV11-2

CDR3 protein: CASTSRGDTDTQYF
clone size: few
J gene: TRBJ2-3
V gene: TRBV19

CDR3 protein: CASSSGTVLEGNTIYF
clone size: .
J gene: TRBJ1-3
V gene: TRBV12-3/TRBV12-4

CDR3 protein: CASSVEGLSEPLHF
clone size: few
J gene: TRBJ1-6
V gene: TRBV9

CDR3 protein: CASSPSFGRADNEQFF
clone size: .
J gene: TRBJ2-1
V gene: TRBV3-1

CDR3 protein: CASSLYRNNEKLFF
clone size: .
J gene: TRBJ1-4
V gene: TRBV7-6

CDR3 protein: CASSYGTPGELFF
clone size: many
J gene: TRBJ2-2
V gene: TRBV7-9

CDR3 protein: CSVPPLSYNEQFF
clone size: many
J gene: TRBJ2-1
V gene: TRBV20-1

CDR3 protein: CASPSGESPSTDTQYF
clone size: .
J gene: TRBJ2-3
V gene: TRBV9

CDR3 protein: CASSTQGSVETQYF
clone size: few
J gene: TRBJ2-5
V gene: TRBV5-4

CDR3 protein: CASSLRTNSPLHF
clone size: many
J gene: TRBJ1-6
V gene: TRBV7-9

CDR3 protein: CSASVASGGKPPSTDTQYF
clone size: few
J gene: TRBJ2-3
V gene: TRBV20-1

CDR3 protein: CASNDRRRNTEAFF
clone size: .
J gene: TRBJ1-1
V gene: TRBV6-5

CDR3 protein: CASSEPPLDTQYF
clone size: .
J gene: TRBJ2-3
V gene: TRBV9

CDR3 protein: CASSPGTGVDREQYF
clone size: .
J gene: TRBJ2-7
V gene: TRBV27

CDR3 protein: CASSRRDRAHEQYF
clone size: many
J gene: TRBJ2-7
V gene: TRBV5-1

CDR3 protein: CASSLGSGVYGKTQYF
clone size: .
J gene: TRBJ2-5
V gene: TRBV5-6

CDR3 protein: CASSPRGGDYNEKFF
clone size: few
J gene: TRBJ2-1
V gene: TRBV4-2

CDR3 protein: CSARSRVGTDTQYF
clone size: few
J gene: TRBJ2-3
V gene: TRBV20-1

CDR3 protein: CASSPSGTYNEQFF
clone size: .
J gene: TRBJ2-1
V gene: TRBV4-1

CDR3 protein: CSVWSRDTQYF
clone size: .
J gene: TRBJ2-3
V gene: TRBV29-1

CDR3 protein: CASSQWGQGTYEQYF
clone size: few
J gene: TRBJ2-7
V gene: TRBV6-5

CDR3 protein: CASSPFSVEQYF
clone size: .
J gene: TRBJ2-7
V gene: TRBV11-2

CDR3 protein: CSVSEGSNQPQHF
clone size: .
J gene: TRBJ1-5
V gene: TRBV29-1

CDR3 protein: CATSEVKAGADTQYF
clone size: .
J gene: TRBJ2-3
V gene: TRBV24-1

CDR3 protein: CASRGQGAWSPLHF
clone size: .
J gene: TRBJ1-6
V gene: TRBV7-2

CDR3 protein: CASSLPPGQPQHF
clone size: .
J gene: TRBJ1-5
V gene: TRBV12-3/TRBV12-4

CDR3 protein: CASSGLRRLYEQYF
clone size: few
J gene: TRBJ2-7
V gene: TRBV2

CDR3 protein: CASSTGQPNTEAFF
clone size: .
J gene: TRBJ1-1
V gene: TRBV7-9

CDR3 protein: CASSLVGDEQYF
clone size: few
J gene: TRBJ2-7
V gene: TRBV5-1

CDR3 protein: CASSTPVGVEQFF
clone size: .
J gene: TRBJ2-1
V gene: TRBV7-9

CDR3 protein: CATRRSGLRTDTQYF
clone size: few
J gene: TRBJ2-3
V gene: TRBV6-4

CDR3 protein: CASSQAGINNEQFF
clone size: .
J gene: TRBJ2-1
V gene: TRBV7-2

CDR3 protein: CASGLAALNEKLFF
clone size: .
J gene: TRBJ1-4
V gene: TRBV7-2

CDR3 protein: CASSRRMGQIDNEQFF
clone size: many
J gene: TRBJ2-1
V gene: TRBV5-5

CDR3 protein: CASSPWTGGINEQFF
clone size: few
J gene: TRBJ2-1
V gene: TRBV3-1

CDR3 protein: CASSYGGREGYTF
clone size: .
J gene: TRBJ1-2
V gene: TRBV6-5

CDR3 protein: CASSLTSGGTYNEQFF
clone size: .
J gene: TRBJ2-1
V gene: TRBV5-1

CDR3 protein: CSARDPGQNSPLHF
clone size: few
J gene: TRBJ1-6
V gene: TRBV20-1

CDR3 protein: CASSLNSGGFYEQFF
clone size: .
J gene: TRBJ2-1
V gene: TRBV7-3

CDR3 protein: CASSPPRQDRPSDTQYF
clone size: few
J gene: TRBJ2-3
V gene: TRBV7-9

CDR3 protein: CASHPGQLEQYF
clone size: .
J gene: TRBJ2-7
V gene: TRBV2

CDR3 protein: CASSRPASGTNEQFF
clone size: .
J gene: TRBJ2-1
V gene: TRBV4-1

CDR3 protein: CATSRDLGFQPQHF
clone size: few
J gene: TRBJ1-5
V gene: TRBV15